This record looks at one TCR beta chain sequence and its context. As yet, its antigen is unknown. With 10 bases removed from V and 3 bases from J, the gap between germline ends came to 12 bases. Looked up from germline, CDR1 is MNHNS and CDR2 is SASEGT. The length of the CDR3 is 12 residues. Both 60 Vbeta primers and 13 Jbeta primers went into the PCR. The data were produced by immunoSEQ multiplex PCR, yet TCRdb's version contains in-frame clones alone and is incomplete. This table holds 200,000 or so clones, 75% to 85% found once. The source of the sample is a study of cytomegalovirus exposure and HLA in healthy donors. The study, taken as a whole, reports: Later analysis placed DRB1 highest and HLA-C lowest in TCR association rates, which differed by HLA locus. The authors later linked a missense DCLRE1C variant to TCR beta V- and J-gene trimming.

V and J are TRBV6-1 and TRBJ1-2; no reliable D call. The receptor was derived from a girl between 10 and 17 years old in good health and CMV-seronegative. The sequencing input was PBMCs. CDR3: CAIFEDYYGYTF. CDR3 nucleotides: TGTGCCATCTTCGAGGACTACTATGGCTACACCTTC.